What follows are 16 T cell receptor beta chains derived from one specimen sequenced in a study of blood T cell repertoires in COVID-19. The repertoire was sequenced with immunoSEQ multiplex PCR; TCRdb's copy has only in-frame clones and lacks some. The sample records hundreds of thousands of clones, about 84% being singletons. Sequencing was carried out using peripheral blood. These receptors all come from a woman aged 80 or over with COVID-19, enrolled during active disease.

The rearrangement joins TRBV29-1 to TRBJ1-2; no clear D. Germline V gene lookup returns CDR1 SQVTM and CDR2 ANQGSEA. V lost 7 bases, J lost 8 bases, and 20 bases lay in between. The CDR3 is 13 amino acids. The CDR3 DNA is TGCAGCGGCGAGGTCCTTACTTCCATGGGCTACACCTTC. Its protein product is CSGEVLTSMGYTF. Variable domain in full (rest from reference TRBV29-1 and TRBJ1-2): SAVISQKPSRDICQRGTSLTIQCQVDSQVTMMFWYRQQPGQSLTLIATANQGSEATYESGFVIDKFPISRPNLTFSTLTVSNMSPEDSSIYLCSGEVLTSMGYTFGSGTRLTVV.

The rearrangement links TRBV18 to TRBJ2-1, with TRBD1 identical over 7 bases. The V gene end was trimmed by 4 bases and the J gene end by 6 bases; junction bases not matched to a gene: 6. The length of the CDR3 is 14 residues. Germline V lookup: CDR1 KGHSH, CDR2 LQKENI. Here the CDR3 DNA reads TGTGCCAGCTCACAAACGACAGGGAGCAATGAGCAGTTCTTC. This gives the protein CASSQTTGSNEQFF.

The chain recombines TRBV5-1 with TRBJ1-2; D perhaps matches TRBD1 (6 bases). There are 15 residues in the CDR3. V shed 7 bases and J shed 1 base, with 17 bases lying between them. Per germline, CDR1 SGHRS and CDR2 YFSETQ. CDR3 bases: TGCGCCAGCCGAGAGGGGGTTGAAGTTAACTATGGCTACACCTTC. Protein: CASREGVEVNYGYTF.

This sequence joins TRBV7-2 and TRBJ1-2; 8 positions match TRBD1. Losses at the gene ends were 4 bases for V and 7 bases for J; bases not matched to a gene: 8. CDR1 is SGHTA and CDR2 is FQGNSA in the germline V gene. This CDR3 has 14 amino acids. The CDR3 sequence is CASSSRTGRFGYTF. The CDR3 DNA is TGTGCCAGCAGCTCTCGGACAGGGAGGTTTGGCTACACCTTC.

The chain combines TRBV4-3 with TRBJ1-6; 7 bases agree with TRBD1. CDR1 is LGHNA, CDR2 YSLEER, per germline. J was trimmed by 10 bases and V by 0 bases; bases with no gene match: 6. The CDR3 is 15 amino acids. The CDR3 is CASSQDWDSTSPLHF. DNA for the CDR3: TGCGCCAGCAGCCAAGACTGGGACAGTACGTCACCCCTCCACTTT.

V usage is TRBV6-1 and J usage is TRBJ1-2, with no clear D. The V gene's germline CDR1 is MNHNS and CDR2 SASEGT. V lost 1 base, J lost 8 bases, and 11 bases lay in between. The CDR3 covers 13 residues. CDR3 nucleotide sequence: TGTGCCAGCAGTGAAGTGGGCAGACGGGGCTACACCTTC. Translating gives CASSEVGRRGYTF.

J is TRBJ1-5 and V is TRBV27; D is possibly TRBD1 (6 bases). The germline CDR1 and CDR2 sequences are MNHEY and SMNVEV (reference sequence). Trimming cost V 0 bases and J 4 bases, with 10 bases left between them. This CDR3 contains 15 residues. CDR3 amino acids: CASSLSGARNQPQHF. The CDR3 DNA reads TGTGCCAGCAGTTTATCGGGGGCGCGAAATCAGCCCCAGCATTTT.

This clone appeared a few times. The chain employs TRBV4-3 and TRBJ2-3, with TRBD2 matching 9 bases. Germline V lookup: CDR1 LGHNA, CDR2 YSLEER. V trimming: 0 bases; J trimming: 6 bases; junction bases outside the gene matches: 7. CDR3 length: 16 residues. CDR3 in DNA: TGCGCCAGCAGCCAAGATGGGCGGGGGGGCAGTGATACGCAGTATTTT. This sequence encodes CASSQDGRGGSDTQYF.

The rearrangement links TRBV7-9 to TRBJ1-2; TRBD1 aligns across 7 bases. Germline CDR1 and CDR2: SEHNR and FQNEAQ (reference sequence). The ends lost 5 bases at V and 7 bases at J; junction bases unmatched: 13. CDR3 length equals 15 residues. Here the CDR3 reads CASSPALDRPLGYTF. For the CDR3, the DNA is TGTGCCAGCAGCCCGGCGTTGGACAGGCCACTTGGCTACACCTTC. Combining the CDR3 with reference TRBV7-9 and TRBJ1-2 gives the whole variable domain DTGVSQNPRHKITKRGQNVTFRCDPISEHNRLYWYRQTLGQGPEFLTYFQNEAQLEKSRLLSDRFSAERPKGSFSTLEIQRTEQGDSAMYLCASSPALDRPLGYTFGSGTRLTVV.

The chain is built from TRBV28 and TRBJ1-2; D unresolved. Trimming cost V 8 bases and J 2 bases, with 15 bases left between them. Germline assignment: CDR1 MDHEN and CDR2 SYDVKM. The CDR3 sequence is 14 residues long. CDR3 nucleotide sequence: TGTGCCAGCCGCTCGATTCCAGGAAACTATGGCTACACCTTC. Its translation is CASRSIPGNYGYTF.

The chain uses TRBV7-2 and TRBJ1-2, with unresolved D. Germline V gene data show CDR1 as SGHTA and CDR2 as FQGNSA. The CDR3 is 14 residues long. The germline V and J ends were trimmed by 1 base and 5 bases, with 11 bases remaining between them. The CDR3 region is CASSLERRKYGYTF. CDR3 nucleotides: TGTGCCAGCAGCTTAGAGAGGAGGAAGTATGGCTACACCTTC.

The CDR3 loop is CASSLGSASGEQYV. The CDR3 DNA reads TGCGCCAGCAGCTTGGGTTCAGCTTCGGGCGAGCAGTACGTC. J is TRBJ2-7 and V is TRBV5-1; D remains unclear. V gave up 0 bases and J gave up 6 bases, with 13 bases separating them. Germline V gives CDR1 SGHRS, CDR2 YFSETQ. This CDR3 spans 14 amino acids.

The CDR3 DNA is TGTGCCAGCAGTTACTCGATACAGGTTGGTGGGGAGCAGTACGTC. Protein sequence: CASSYSIQVGGEQYV. This chain connects TRBV6-5 to TRBJ2-7, with D possibly TRBD1 on 5 matching bases. From germline, CDR1 is MNHEY and CDR2 SVGAGI. Trimming removed 0 bases at V and 7 bases at J, with 16 bases between. This CDR3 has 15 residues.

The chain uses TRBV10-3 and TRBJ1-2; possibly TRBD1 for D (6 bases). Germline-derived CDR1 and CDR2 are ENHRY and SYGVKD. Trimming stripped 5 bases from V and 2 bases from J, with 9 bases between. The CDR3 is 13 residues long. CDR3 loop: CAISSTGNYGYTF. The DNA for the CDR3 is TGTGCCATCAGTAGTACAGGGAACTATGGCTACACCTTC.

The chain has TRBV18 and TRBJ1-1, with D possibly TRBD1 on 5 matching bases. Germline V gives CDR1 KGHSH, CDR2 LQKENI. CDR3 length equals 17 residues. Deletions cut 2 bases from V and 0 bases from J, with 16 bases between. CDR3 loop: CASSPTLLQALNTEAFF. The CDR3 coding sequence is TGTGCCAGCTCACCAACACTATTACAGGCTTTGAACACTGAAGCTTTCTTT. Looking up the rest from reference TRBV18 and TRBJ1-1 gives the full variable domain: NAGVMQNPRHLVRRRGQEARLRCSPMKGHSHVYWYRQLPEEGLKFMVYLQKENIIDESGMPKERFSAEFPKEGPSILRIQQVVRGDSAAYFCASSPTLLQALNTEAFFGQGTRLTVV.

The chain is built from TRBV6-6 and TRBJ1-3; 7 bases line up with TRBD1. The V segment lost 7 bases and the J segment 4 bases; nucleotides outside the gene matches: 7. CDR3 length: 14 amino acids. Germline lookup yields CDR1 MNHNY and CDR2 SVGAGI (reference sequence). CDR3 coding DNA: TGTGCCAGCACCGACAGGGTGACCGGAAACACCATATATTTT. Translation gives CASTDRVTGNTIYF.